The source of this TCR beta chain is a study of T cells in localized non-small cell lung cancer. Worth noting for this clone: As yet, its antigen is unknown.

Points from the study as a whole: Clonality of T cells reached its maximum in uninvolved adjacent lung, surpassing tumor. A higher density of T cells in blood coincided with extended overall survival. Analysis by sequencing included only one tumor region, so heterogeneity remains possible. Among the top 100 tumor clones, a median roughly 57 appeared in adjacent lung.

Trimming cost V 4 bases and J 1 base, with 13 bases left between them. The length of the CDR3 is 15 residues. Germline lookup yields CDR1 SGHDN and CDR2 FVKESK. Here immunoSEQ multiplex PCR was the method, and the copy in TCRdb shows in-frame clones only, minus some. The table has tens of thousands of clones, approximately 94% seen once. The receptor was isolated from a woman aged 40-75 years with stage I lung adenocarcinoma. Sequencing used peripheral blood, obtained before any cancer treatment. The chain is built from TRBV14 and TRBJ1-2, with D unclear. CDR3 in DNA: TGTGCCAGCAGCCTCCTAGCGGAAATTAACTATGGCTACACCTTC. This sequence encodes CASSLLAEINYGYTF.